The 17 T cell receptor beta chains in this list originate from one sample, sequenced in a study of cytomegalovirus exposure and HLA in healthy donors. Primers for the PCR totalled 60 Vbeta and 13 Jbeta. Sequencing used immunoSEQ multiplex PCR; TCRdb keeps in-frame clones, though not all of them. The sample lists more than 85,000 clones, approximately 81% occurring once. The sequencing sample was made of PBMCs. Receptors were obtained from a man aged 30 to 45 in good health and CMV-seronegative.

The rearrangement joins TRBV10-1 to TRBJ1-1; D gene unclear. Trimming removed 3 bases from V and 1 base from J, with 9 bases in between. The CDR3 is 14 residues long. CDR1 and CDR2 (germline): WNHNN, SYGVQD (reference sequence). The chain's CDR3 is CASSDSGRNTEAFF. The DNA of the CDR3 is TGCGCCAGCAGTGATTCGGGAAGGAACACTGAAGCTTTCTTT.

This clone turned up a few times. The CDR3 nucleotides read TGCGCCAGCAGCCAAGGGACTAGCGGCTACGAGCAGTACTTC. Its protein product is CASSQGTSGYEQYF. This rearrangement joins TRBV4-1 to TRBJ2-7; TRBD2 agrees at 10 bases. Germline CDR1 is MGHRA and CDR2 is YSYEKL. The CDR3 loop spans 14 amino acids. Trimming removed 1 base from V and 3 bases from J; junction bases left unmatched: 0.

The chain recombines TRBV7-2 with TRBJ2-7, with 10 bases identical to TRBD2. V shed 4 bases, J shed 2 bases, and the junction held 2 bases outside the gene matches. The CDR3 totals 14 residues. From germline, CDR1 is SGHTA and CDR2 FQGNSA. In nucleotides, the CDR3 is TGTGCCAGCAGCTCTAGCGGGGGCGCCTACGAGCAGTACTTC. This encodes CASSSSGGAYEQYF.

The chain employs TRBV11-2 and TRBJ1-1, with D possibly TRBD1 on 6 matching bases. V shed 3 bases and J shed 2 bases, with 13 bases lying between them. The CDR3 totals 15 residues. Germline CDR1 SGHAT, CDR2 FQNNGV. CDR3 region: CASSLATGINTEAFF. In nucleotides, the CDR3 is TGTGCCAGCAGCTTGGCTACAGGGATCAACACTGAAGCTTTCTTT.

This chain links TRBV2 with TRBJ2-5; tentative D call: TRBD2 (5 bases). CDR1 and CDR2 (germline): SNHLY, FYNNEI. V gave up 1 base and J gave up 7 bases, with 10 bases separating them. This CDR3 is built from 13 residues. The chain's CDR3 is CASSEGEMGTQYF. CDR3 bases: TGTGCCAGCAGTGAAGGGGAGATGGGGACCCAGTACTTC. The complete variable domain, with remaining parts taken from reference TRBV2 and TRBJ2-5, reads EPEVTQTPSHQVTQMGQEVILRCVPISNHLYFYWYRQILGQKVEFLVSFYNNEISEKSEIFDDQFSVERPDGSNFTLKIRSTKLEDSAMYFCASSEGEMGTQYFGPGTRLLVL.

The chain combines TRBV7-6 with TRBJ2-5; D is ambiguous. Trimming took 7 bases from V and 2 from J, leaving 17 bases between them. CDR1 is SGHVS and CDR2 is FNYEAQ in the germline V gene. This CDR3 has 15 amino acids. CDR3 sequence: CASTVTPSTQETQYF. CDR3 nucleotide sequence: TGTGCCAGCACGGTAACTCCAAGCACTCAAGAGACCCAGTACTTC.

The chain links TRBV5-1 to TRBJ1-2, with D possibly being TRBD1 (5 bases). The V end lost 4 bases, the J end lost 3 bases, and 13 bases lay between the germline ends. This CDR3 region has 14 residues. Germline V gene data show CDR1 as SGHRS and CDR2 as YFSETQ. CDR3: CASSDQGADYGYTF. The DNA for the CDR3 is TGCGCCAGCAGCGATCAGGGCGCCGACTATGGCTACACCTTC.

The chain employs TRBV7-6 and TRBJ2-3; 12 bases map to TRBD2. The CDR3 length is 14 residues. Losses at the gene ends were 7 bases for V and 6 bases for J; bases not matched to a gene: 5. CDR1 is SGHVS, CDR2 FNYEAQ, per germline. CDR3 residues: CASNEGLAGDTQYF. The CDR3 nucleotides are TGTGCCAGCAATGAGGGACTAGCGGGTGATACGCAGTATTTT.

The CDR3 sequence is CASSSVNNHGSIGELFF. The DNA for the CDR3 is TGTGCCAGCAGCTCAGTAAACAACCACGGGTCTATCGGGGAGCTGTTTTTT. The gene calls are TRBV7-8 and TRBJ2-2; D ambiguous. The CDR3 runs 17 residues. Germline-derived CDR1 and CDR2 are SGHVS and FQNEAQ. Trimming cost V 4 bases and J 7 bases, with 22 bases left between them.

This clone has a single count. The V call is TRBV7-6, the J call TRBJ1-3, with 11 bases matching TRBD1. Per germline, CDR1 SGHVS and CDR2 FNYEAQ. This CDR3 spans 16 amino acids. Trimming took 2 bases from V and 4 from J; bases not matched to a gene: 4. The CDR3 is CASSLWGTGGGNTIYF. The CDR3 nucleotides read TGTGCCAGCAGCTTATGGGGGACAGGGGGAGGAAACACCATATATTTT.

This clone was recorded once. The rearrangement links TRBV6-5 to TRBJ1-6; TRBD1 agrees at 10 bases. The V segment lost 5 bases and the J segment 9 bases; nucleotides outside the gene matches: 7. The germline V gene has CDR1 MNHEY and CDR2 SVGAGI. The CDR3 runs to 15 residues. CDR3 residues: CASSRTRTGGSPLHF. CDR3 DNA sequence: TGTGCCAGCAGTCGGACGAGGACAGGGGGTTCACCCCTCCACTTT.

The CDR3 bases are TGCGCCAGCAGCGACGAACAGGGGGCTAAAGAGACCCAGTACTTC. Translation gives CASSDEQGAKETQYF. This chain joins TRBV5-1 and TRBJ2-5; 9 bases align to TRBD1. J gave up 3 bases and V 4 bases, and 7 bases lay outside the gene matches. CDR3 length: 15 residues. CDR1 and CDR2 from the germline V gene are SGHRS and YFSETQ.

This clone has only a few counts. CDR3 residues: CASSPNSGNTIYF. In DNA, the CDR3 is TGTGCCAGCAGTCCAAACTCTGGAAACACCATATATTTT. The chain joins TRBV14 to TRBJ1-3; no clear D. The CDR3 consists of 13 residues. Trimming stripped 6 bases from V and 0 bases from J, with 6 bases between. CDR1 SGHDN and CDR2 FVKESK come from the germline V gene.

There are a few counts of this clone. The rearrangement links TRBV10-3 to TRBJ2-7, with 11 bases aligning to TRBD2. CDR3 size: 14 residues. With 6 bases clipped from V and 5 bases from J, the junction kept 6 bases outside the gene matches. CDR1 and CDR2 from the germline V gene are ENHRY and SYGVKD. CDR3 in DNA: TGTGCCATCAGACCGGGACTAGCGGCCCACGAGCAGTACTTC. As protein: CAIRPGLAAHEQYF.

The chain couples TRBV10-1 to TRBJ2-5; weak D call: TRBD1 (6 bases). The DNA end favors TRBJ2-7, so the J call may be wrong. Germline CDR1 reads WNHNN; CDR2 reads SYGVQD (reference sequence). CDR3 length: 15 residues. The CDR3 region is CASSDRDISFYEQYF. The CDR3 DNA sequence: TGCGCCAGCAGTGATAGGGACATATCATTCTACGAGCAGTACTTC.

The chain couples TRBV11-2 to TRBJ1-1; D is undetermined. The germline gives CDR1 SGHAT, CDR2 FQNNGV. Trimming removed 5 bases at V and 0 bases at J, with 19 bases between. The CDR3 runs to 17 residues. The CDR3 DNA is TGTGCCAGCAGCAGCTTTTCTCTTCGGGATATGAACACTGAAGCTTTCTTT. As protein: CASSSFSLRDMNTEAFF.

The chain employs TRBV1 and TRBJ1-5; no DNA check was done on the table's D call, TRBD1. TRBV1 is a known pseudogene. The CDR3 sequence is 16 residues long. This chain's CDR3 is CTSSHRDPQGNQPQHF. Here the CDR3 DNA reads TGCACCAGCAGCCACCGCGACCCTCAGGGCAATCAGCCCCAGCATTTT.